One T cell receptor (beta chain) is described in this entry. Measured with immunoSEQ multiplex PCR; TCRdb has only the in-frame clones, and not every one. The sample includes some 71,000 clones, approximately 89% of them seen just once. The germline V gene has CDR1 MNHNY and CDR2 SVGAGI (reference sequence). V lost 4 bases, J lost 5 bases, and 8 bases stayed unmatched. The CDR3 extends over 16 amino acids. The data were obtained in a study of control samples from healthy donors and cancer patients. The sequencing input was PBMCs. The rearrangement links TRBV6-6 to TRBJ2-3, with 11 bases identical to TRBD2. This TCR derives from a man aged 60 to 69 with colorectal cancer. This CDR3 is CASSSPSGGIGDTQYF. CDR3 bases: TGTGCCAGCAGTTCACCTAGCGGGGGGATCGGAGATACGCAGTATTTT.